The T cell receptor (beta chain) described here comes from a study of blood T cell repertoires in COVID-19. Study-wide background: T cells, B-cell-depleted T cells, or PBMCs provided the cDNA or gDNA that served as material.

Donors of Cohort 3 who recovered were those that had two negative PCRs, clearance, or symptom resolution. Here immunoSEQ multiplex PCR was the method, and the copy in TCRdb shows in-frame clones only, minus some. Of a few hundred thousand clones in the sample, roughly 89% were seen once. CDR3 length equals 14 residues. Germline assignment: CDR1 SGHRS and CDR2 YFSETQ. The ends were cut back, 4 bases at V and 5 bases at J, with 12 bases in the middle. This clone was seen a single time. V is TRBV5-1 and J is TRBJ2-2; D perhaps matches TRBD1 (6 bases). The sample was PBMCs or T cells enriched from blood (not recorded which). The receptor comes from a woman aged 40 to 50 who had recovered from COVID-19. This CDR3 reads CASSAITGTGELFF. CDR3 DNA sequence: TGCGCCAGCAGCGCAATTACAGGGACCGGGGAGCTGTTTTTT.